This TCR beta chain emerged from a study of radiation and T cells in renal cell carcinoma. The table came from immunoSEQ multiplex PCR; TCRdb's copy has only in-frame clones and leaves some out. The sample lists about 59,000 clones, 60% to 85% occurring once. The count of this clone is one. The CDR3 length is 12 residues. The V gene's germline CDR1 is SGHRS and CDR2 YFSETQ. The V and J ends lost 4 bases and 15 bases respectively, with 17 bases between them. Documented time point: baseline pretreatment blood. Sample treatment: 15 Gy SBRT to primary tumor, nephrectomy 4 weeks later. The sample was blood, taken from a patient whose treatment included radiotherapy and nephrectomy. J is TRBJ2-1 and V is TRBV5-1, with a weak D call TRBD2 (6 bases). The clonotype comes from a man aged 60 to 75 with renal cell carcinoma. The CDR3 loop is CASSVQWEEWFF. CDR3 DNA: TGCGCCAGCAGCGTTCAGTGGGAGGAGTGGTTCTTC.